These T cell receptor beta chains were read from a single sample in a study of T cell responses to AZD1222 COVID-19 vaccine. Only in-frame clones appear in the TCRdb table, and some are missing; sequencing was by immunoSEQ multiplex PCR. In the table there are 35,000 or so clones, approximately 88% of which are singletons. The sample was peripheral blood, taken on day 0 of AZD1222 vaccination. Every receptor here comes from an adult in good health. CDR3s include the opening cysteine and the closing phenylalanine or tryptophan. A D gene is named only where the DNA matches it firmly. Not all rows give a size; the values are once, few, many and, for expanded clones, a class.

>TRBJ1-5|TRBV6-5|-|-
TGTGCCAGCAGTCCCGACCTTAGCAATCAGCCCCAGCATTTT
CASSPDLSNQPQHF
>TRBJ1-1|TRBV4-3|medium-sized|-
TGCGCCAGCAGCCGAGATGTGGACAGATACACTGAAGCTTTCTTT
CASSRDVDRYTEAFF
>TRBJ2-7|TRBV3-1/TRBV3-2|-|-
TGTGCCAGCAGCCAAGATAAGAGGGTTGGGGGAGAGCAGTACTTC
CASSQDKRVGGEQYF
>TRBJ2-7|TRBV11-3|-|-
TGTGCCAGCAGCTATGGACCAGCAGACGAGCAGTACTTC
CASSYGPADEQYF
>TRBJ1-1|TRBV12-3/TRBV12-4|-|-
TGTGCCAGCAGTTTCAGGGTGAACACTGAAGCTTTCTTT
CASSFRVNTEAFF
>TRBJ2-4|TRBV19|-|-
TGTGCCAGTAGTAGGGACCCTTTCTCGGACATTCAGTACTTC
CASSRDPFSDIQYF
>TRBJ2-4|TRBV12-5|-|TRBD1
TGTGCTAGTGGTTTGAAGGCACGGGACAGGGTAGGGGACATTCAGTACTTC
CASGLKARDRVGDIQYF
>TRBJ1-5|TRBV7-9|-|-
TGTGCCAGCAGCGGAACAGGGTTCCATCTAGAGCCCCAGCATTTT
CASSGTGFHLEPQHF
>TRBJ2-1|TRBV10-3|-|TRBD1
TGTGCCATCAGTGAGTCCGAAGACAGGGTAGATGAGCAGTTCTTC
CAISESEDRVDEQFF
>TRBJ1-1|TRBV18|-|TRBD1
TGTGCCAGCCAGGGGGCACTGAACACTGAAGCTTTCTTT
CASQGALNTEAFF
>TRBJ2-7|TRBV6-6|-|TRBD2
TGTGCCAGCAGCCCCGTTAGCGGGGGGGCTGGGGAGCAGTACTTC
CASSPVSGGAGEQYF
>TRBJ2-7|TRBV20-1|-|-
TGCAGTGCTAGTTCTGGGGAACCCTACGAGCAGTACTTC
CSASSGEPYEQYF
>TRBJ2-7|TRBV19|-|TRBD1
TGTGCCAGTAGCTACGACAGGGGCGACGAGCAGTACTTC
CASSYDRGDEQYF
>TRBJ2-7|TRBV6-1|-|-
TGTGCCAGCAGTGGAGGGCGGGGGCAGCGTCTCTACGAGCAGTACTTC
CASSGGRGQRLYEQYF
>TRBJ2-5|TRBV3-1/TRBV3-2|once|-
TGTGCCAGCAGCCAAGACAGTCGTGGAGAGACCCAGTACTTC
CASSQDSRGETQYF
>TRBJ2-7|TRBV9|-|-
TGTGCCAGCAGCGTAGGGGTAGGGACACCCTGGGGGGAGCAGTACTTC
CASSVGVGTPWGEQYF
>TRBJ2-7|TRBV11-2|-|-
TGTGCCAGCAGCTTCTCTTGGAAGGGATCGGGGGAGCAGTACTTC
CASSFSWKGSGEQYF
>TRBJ2-3|TRBV28|few|TRBD2
TGTGCCAGCAGTTTTCTAGCGGGCACAGATACGCAGTATTTT
CASSFLAGTDTQYF
>TRBJ2-7|TRBV2|-|TRBD1
TGTGCCAGCAGTGAGGTTCAGGGGGCAGGCGAGCAGTACTTC
CASSEVQGAGEQYF
>TRBJ2-7|TRBV5-1|-|TRBD2
TGCGCCAGCAGCCAGAGCGGGGAAGTCTACGAGCAGTACTTC
CASSQSGEVYEQYF
>TRBJ2-1|TRBV27|-|TRBD2
TGTGCCAGCAGGCCCCTAGCGGGAGGGGTGAATGAGCAGTTCTTC
CASRPLAGGVNEQFF
>TRBJ2-5|TRBV24-1|once|-
TGTGCCACCAGCACCGGGCGTCGGGAGACCCAGTACTTC
CATSTGRRETQYF
>TRBJ1-4|TRBV7-2|-|TRBD1
TGTGCCAGCAGCTTAAGGCCAGGGACAGCAACTAATGAAAAACTGTTTTTT
CASSLRPGTATNEKLFF
>TRBJ2-7|TRBV13|-|TRBD2
TGTGCCAGCAGCTCCCCCGGAGCTAGCGGGAGAAATTACGACGAGCAGTACTTC
CASSSPGASGRNYDEQYF
>TRBJ2-1|TRBV29-1|-|TRBD2
TGCAGCGTTGAGGCTAGCGGGGGTTACAATGAGCAGTTCTTC
CSVEASGGYNEQFF
>TRBJ1-2|TRBV21-1|-|-
TGTGCCAGCAGCAAACCCGAGGCGGGGGGCCCTAACTATGGCTACACCTTC
CASSKPEAGGPNYGYTF
>TRBJ1-1|TRBV2|-|TRBD1
TGTGCCAGCAACTCCTTACAGGGGAGCACTGAAGCTTTCTTT
CASNSLQGSTEAFF